What follows are 23 T cell receptor beta chains derived from one specimen sequenced in a study of human T cells and chemical hapten exposure. From the 5' RACE reads, TCRdb called clonotypes with MiXCR, one entry per CDR3 protein. The data show under 150,000 distinct CDR3 sequences, around a fifth seen once. Unfractionated whole blood yielded the extracted total RNA. Receptors originate from a human donor in good health.

This clonotype was observed a few times. The chain links TRBV7-2 to TRBJ2-3, with 7 bases that match TRBD2. CDR3 length: 15 residues. Germline CDR1 SGHTA, CDR2 FQGNSA. The junction had 5 bases not matched to a gene; V was cut back by 2 bases and J by 3 bases. The DNA of the CDR3 is TGTGCCAGCAGCTTATATACTAGCGTTACAGATACGCAGTATTTT. Translating it yields CASSLYTSVTDTQYF.

Comments on this clonotype: In this CDR3 the conserved last residue, phenylalanine or tryptophan, is missing, so a read error is likely. The rearrangement joins TRBV5-6 to TRBJ2-7; the D is unclear. The CDR3 has 15 residues. In germline, CDR1 is SGHDT, CDR2 YYEEEE. V was pared by 0 bases and J by 7 bases, with 17 bases between. The CDR3 DNA reads as TGTGCCAGCAGCTTGGGTCGGGCCTCCCAGTGGGAGCAGTACTTA. The encoded protein is CASSLGRASQWEQYL.

The gene calls are TRBV29-1 and TRBJ1-2, with D uncertain. Germline V gene lookup returns CDR1 SQVTM and CDR2 ANQGSEA. V was cut by 0 bases and J by 6 bases, with 8 bases left in between. This CDR3 has 12 residues. The CDR3 spells CSVEDEADGYTF. CDR3 DNA: TGCAGCGTTGAAGATGAGGCGGATGGCTACACCTTC.

The table lists this clonotype with a few counts. The chain couples TRBV20-1 to TRBJ2-3; TRBD2 agrees at 11 bases. This CDR3 is 16 amino acids long. J was trimmed by 2 bases and V by 6 bases; bases with no gene match: 10. The germline V gene encodes CDR1 DFQATT and CDR2 SNEGSKA (reference sequence). CDR3 DNA: TGCAGTGCGGTACCTGGGACTAGCGGTTACACAGATACGCAGTATTTT. Its translation is CSAVPGTSGYTDTQYF.

The chain uses TRBV6-6 and TRBJ1-1; D gene uncertain. CDR3 size: 17 residues. Germline V gene data show CDR1 as MNHNY and CDR2 as SVGAGI (reference sequence). The V and J ends lost 4 bases and 6 bases respectively, with 24 bases between them. The CDR3 loop reads CASSSRPKGRIVAEAFF. CDR3 sequence (DNA): TGTGCCAGCAGTTCCCGACCTAAAGGGCGGATCGTGGCTGAAGCTTTCTTT.

This clonotype has only a few counts. The chain employs TRBV25-1 and TRBJ2-2; D unresolved. Germline V CDR1 and CDR2: MGHDK, SYGVNS. The CDR3 length is 15 residues. V lost 5 bases and J lost 4, with 14 bases in between. CDR3 in DNA: TGTGCCAGCAGTCACCAACAACCAAGCACCGGGGAGCTGTTTTTT. Protein product: CASSHQQPSTGELFF.

This clonotype occurred a few times. V usage is TRBV20-1 and J usage is TRBJ2-7; D gene uncertain. CDR1 is DFQATT, CDR2 SNEGSKA, per germline (reference sequence). Trimming stripped 0 bases from V and 4 bases from J, with 7 bases between. The CDR3 totals 12 residues. The CDR3 nucleotides read TGCAGTGCTAGAGAGGCCGTTTACGAGCAGTACTTC. Translating gives CSAREAVYEQYF.

The chain uses TRBV6-5 and TRBJ2-1, with TRBD1 matching over 9 bases. Trimming took 2 bases from V and 1 from J; bases not matched to a gene: 0. This CDR3 has 15 residues. CDR1 and CDR2 from the germline V gene are MNHEY and SVGAGI. The CDR3 region is CASSYGTGSYNEQFF. For the CDR3, the DNA is TGTGCCAGCAGTTACGGGACAGGGTCCTACAATGAGCAGTTCTTC.

This clonotype was found a few times. The chain joins TRBV9 to TRBJ2-7, with D perhaps matching TRBD2 (6 bases). This CDR3 spans 15 amino acids. The V gene lost 0 bases and the J gene lost 5 bases, with 15 bases spanning the gap. The germline gives CDR1 SGDLS, CDR2 YYNGEE. CDR3 in amino acids: CASSVAEAGTHEQYF. CDR3 DNA: TGTGCCAGCAGCGTAGCTGAGGCGGGAACCCACGAGCAGTACTTC.

This clonotype was recorded a few times. The chain couples TRBV30 to TRBJ2-1; D gene ambiguous. V was clipped by 2 bases and J by 7 bases, with 6 bases between them. CDR1 is GTSNPN, CDR2 SVGIG, per germline (reference sequence). The CDR3 has 11 amino acids. The DNA of the CDR3 is TGTGCCTGGAGTCCTCTAAATGAGCAGTTCTTC. This codes for CAWSPLNEQFF. The full variable domain, in which reference TRBV30 and TRBJ2-1 provide the parts outside the CDR3, is SQTIHQWPATLVQPVGSPLSLECTVEGTSNPNLYWYRQAAGRGLQLLFYSVGIGQISSEVPQNLSASRPQDRQFILSSKKLLLSDSGFYLCAWSPLNEQFFGPGTRLTVL.

This clonotype was picked up a small number of times. The V call is TRBV29-1, the J call TRBJ2-5; the match to TRBD2 covers 7 bases. The CDR3 sequence is 16 residues long. V dropped 0 bases and J dropped 5; count of bases not matched to a gene: 12. Germline CDR1 and CDR2: SQVTM and ANQGSEA. Here the CDR3 DNA reads TGCAGCGTTGAAGAAAACAGAGGAGTGGGGGGGGAGACCCAGTACTTC. Amino acid sequence: CSVEENRGVGGETQYF.

This clonotype was detected a few times. V usage is TRBV5-1 and J usage is TRBJ2-1; TRBD2 agrees at 11 bases. CDR3 length equals 15 residues. Germline values: CDR1 SGHRS, CDR2 YFSETQ. Unmatched junction bases numbered 7, after V lost 4 bases and J lost 7 bases. DNA of the CDR3: TGCGCCAGCAGCCCCGCTAGCGGGAGGTGGAATGAGCAGTTCTTC. Its protein is CASSPASGRWNEQFF.

The rearrangement joins TRBV11-2 to TRBJ1-1; TRBD1 aligns across 7 bases. Germline V lookup: CDR1 SGHAT, CDR2 FQNNGV. The CDR3 has 17 amino acids. The ends lost 5 bases at V and 1 base at J; junction bases unmatched: 13. The CDR3 coding sequence is TGTGCCAGCAGCCCTCGCTGGGGACAGAACCGGAACACTGAAGCTTTCTTT. Residues: CASSPRWGQNRNTEAFF.

This chain joins TRBV25-1 and TRBJ2-4, with D tentatively TRBD1 (6 bases). V was pared by 6 bases and J by 5 bases, with 14 bases between. Germline lookup yields CDR1 MGHDK and CDR2 SYGVNS. This CDR3 spans 14 amino acids. As DNA, the CDR3 is TGTGCCAGCAGCTTGACAGGTTCCCAAAACATTCAGTACTTC. Translated: CASSLTGSQNIQYF.

The rearrangement links TRBV28 to TRBJ1-6; no reliable D call. CDR3 length equals 12 residues. V dropped 1 base and J dropped 13 bases, with 8 bases sitting between them. The germline V gene has CDR1 MDHEN and CDR2 SYDVKM. Here the CDR3 reads CASSLLGVPLHF. The CDR3 nucleotides read TGTGCCAGCAGTTTATTGGGAGTCCCCCTCCACTTT.

In its sample, this clonotype was seen a few times. The CDR3 is CSAQGQGVTDTQYF. Here the CDR3 DNA reads TGCAGCGCGCAGGGGCAGGGGGTCACAGATACGCAGTATTTT. The chain joins TRBV29-1 to TRBJ2-3; 7 nucleotides align to TRBD1. CDR3 length: 14 residues. V dropped 7 bases and J dropped 2; count of bases not matched to a gene: 9. CDR1 and CDR2 (germline): SQVTM, ANQGSEA.

This clonotype came up many times. The gene calls are TRBV7-9 and TRBJ2-3; 9 positions agree with TRBD2. This CDR3 is 17 amino acids long. V lost 1 base to trimming and J lost 1 base; unmatched junction nucleotides: 6. CDR1 is SEHNR, CDR2 FQNEAQ, per germline (reference sequence). Here the CDR3 DNA reads TGTGCCAGCAGCTTAGGGGCTAGCGGGGCCCGCACAGATACGCAGTATTTT. Translation gives CASSLGASGARTDTQYF.

This clonotype was counted a few times. The rearrangement links TRBV6-2 or TRBV6-3 to TRBJ2-3; D uncertain. Deletions cut 2 bases from V and 1 base from J, with 7 bases between. CDR1 is MNHEY, CDR2 SVGEGT, per germline. There are 14 residues in the CDR3. Here the CDR3 reads CASSYPVRTDTQYF. In DNA, the CDR3 is TGTGCCAGCAGTTACCCCGTACGCACAGATACGCAGTATTTT.

This clonotype appeared a few times. The chain links TRBV7-1 to TRBJ2-3, with 13 bases identical to TRBD2. TRBV7-1 is given ORF status, its function remaining uncertain. The CDR3 is 17 residues long. The trim removed 6 bases at V and 2 bases at J, leaving 8 bases unmatched. The CDR3 DNA reads as TGTGCCAGCAGACGGACTAGCGGGAGTGGATACACAGATACGCAGTATTTT. This encodes CASRRTSGSGYTDTQYF.

This chain uses TRBV9 with TRBJ1-1; maybe TRBD1 (5 bases). This CDR3 has 15 residues. Germline V gene sequence: CDR1 SGDLS, CDR2 YYNGEE. Trimming cost V 0 bases and J 4 bases, with 13 bases left between them. The CDR3 nucleotides read TGTGCCAGCAGCGTAGTCCAGGGTCGGGGCACTGAAGCTTTCTTT. Protein: CASSVVQGRGTEAFF.

This sequence joins TRBV20-1 and TRBJ1-5; D unresolved. The CDR3 sequence is 14 residues long. V was cut by 0 bases and J by 3 bases, with 9 bases left in between. Germline V gene data show CDR1 as DFQATT and CDR2 as SNEGSKA (reference sequence). The CDR3 is CSARDRLPNQPQHF. The CDR3 DNA sequence: TGCAGTGCTAGAGATAGGCTCCCCAATCAGCCCCAGCATTTT.

In nucleotides, the CDR3 is TGCGCCAGCAGCTTGGGGGCAGAGAGGGCTGAAGCTTTCTTT. It codes for CASSLGAERAEAFF. The chain carries TRBV5-1 and TRBJ1-1; D is ambiguous. V was pared by 0 bases and J by 6 bases, with 12 bases between. The germline gives CDR1 SGHRS, CDR2 YFSETQ. The CDR3 has 14 residues.

V gene TRBV5-4 combines with J gene TRBJ2-2; TRBD2 matches at 7 bases. CDR3 length: 16 residues. Germline-derived CDR1 and CDR2 are SGHNT and YYREEE (reference sequence). V shed 0 bases, J shed 7 bases, and the junction held 9 bases outside the gene matches. CDR3 amino acids: CASSLDLAATHGELFF. The CDR3 DNA is TGTGCCAGCAGCTTGGATCTAGCGGCTACCCACGGGGAGCTGTTTTTT.